This T cell receptor beta chain was captured in a study of cytomegalovirus exposure and HLA in healthy donors. Study background: A subsequent analysis stated that the roughly 130 validation repertoires were run on the same platform as the roughly 620 first-cohort repertoires. Study-level findings and limits: Subsequent analysis showed first-cohort TCR clusters tending to co-occur in 120 validation repertoires. The study labeled under 200 TCR beta chains cytomegalovirus-associated.

The CDR3 spans 18 residues. V shed 0 bases and J 4 bases; nucleotides not matched to a gene: 13. Germline V gives CDR1 LGHNA, CDR2 YNFKEQ. Separation from the roughly 700-subject first cohort characterized the roughly 110-subject validation cohort, to which the donors belonged. Sequenced by immunoSEQ multiplex PCR; TCRdb stores in-frame clones only, minus some. The sample contains some 150,000 clones, roughly 87% of which appear only once. About this clone itself: Its target is unknown.

The specimen was PBMCs. This sequence joins TRBV4-2 and TRBJ2-3; TRBD2 aligns across 7 bases. The sequence was obtained from a young man in good health and CMV-seropositive. The CDR3 bases are TGTGCCAGCAGCCAAGAAAGAGGGGCGGCGGGAGTAGCAGATACGCAGTATTTT. It translates to CASSQERGAAGVADTQYF.